Below are 10 T cell receptor beta chains sequenced from a single sample in a study of blood T cell repertoires in COVID-19 (dated by TCRdb to about 2020). Library preparation employed the immunoSEQ multiplex PCR assay. Held by TCRdb, this immuneACCESS table contains in-frame sequences only and omits some clones. Under half of the omission traces to an unresolved V gene where checked; the cause of the rest is unknown. The sample includes about 200,000 clones, with around nine tenths observed a single time. The ten largest clones add up to less than 4.5% of the sample. The specimen was PBMCs or T cells enriched from blood (not recorded which). The receptors come from a woman in her twenties or thirties with acute COVID-19.

The CDR3 sequence: CASSQEGPRTNTDTQYF. The CDR3 coding sequence is TGCGCCAGCAGCCAAGAGGGCCCCCGGACAAACACAGATACGCAGTATTTT. This chain links TRBV4-3 with TRBJ2-3; D possibly corresponds to TRBD1 (5 bases). The CDR3 has 17 amino acids. CDR1 LGHNA and CDR2 YSLEER come from the germline V gene. V lost 0 bases and J 2 bases, leaving 15 bases between the germline ends.

V and J are TRBV5-1 and TRBJ1-1; D gene uncertain. The ends were cut back, 0 bases at V and 7 bases at J, with 10 bases in the middle. The CDR3 runs 13 residues. Germline V CDR1 and CDR2: SGHRS, YFSETQ. The CDR3 reads CASSLEAGVEAFF. The CDR3 DNA is TGCGCCAGCAGCTTGGAGGCGGGCGTTGAAGCTTTCTTT.

The V and J genes are TRBV7-2 and TRBJ2-3; 12 bases fit TRBD2. Germline CDR1 SGHTA, CDR2 FQGNSA. The V gene end was trimmed by 3 bases and the J gene end by 3 bases; junction bases not matched to a gene: 4. The CDR3 covers 16 residues. CDR3 protein: CASSFPSGGATDTQYF. DNA for the CDR3: TGTGCCAGCAGCTTCCCTAGCGGGGGGGCGACAGATACGCAGTATTTT.

The chain uses TRBV7-9 and TRBJ1-1; TRBD1 agrees at 10 bases. V lost 1 base, J lost 1 base, and 0 bases stayed unmatched. Germline loops: CDR1 SEHNR, CDR2 FQNEAQ (reference sequence). CDR3 length equals 15 residues. CDR3 sequence reads: CASSLGQGANTEAFF. Here the CDR3 DNA reads TGTGCCAGCAGCTTAGGACAGGGGGCGAACACTGAAGCTTTCTTT.

V is TRBV30 and J is TRBJ1-5; 7 bases fit TRBD1. Trimming at V came to 0 bases and at J to 3 bases, leaving 8 bases not matched to a gene. Germline V lookup: CDR1 GTSNPN, CDR2 SVGIG (reference sequence). The CDR3 is made up of 16 amino acids. The CDR3 loop is CAWSVKAEGANQPQHF. The CDR3 DNA is TGTGCCTGGAGTGTAAAGGCAGAGGGGGCCAATCAGCCCCAGCATTTT.

The V call is TRBV9, the J call TRBJ2-2, with TRBD2 matching over 7 bases. Germline V gene data show CDR1 as SGDLS and CDR2 as YYNGEE. The V gene end was trimmed by 2 bases and the J gene end by 3 bases; junction bases not matched to a gene: 13. The CDR3 length is 18 residues. DNA of the CDR3: TGTGCCAGCAGCGTCCCCCGATGGGAGGGAGGGGACACCGGGGAGCTGTTTTTT. It codes for CASSVPRWEGGDTGELFF.

The CDR3 nucleotides are TGTGCCAGCAGAAGGGGGTCCGAGCAGTACTTC. Its translation: CASRRGSEQYF. V is TRBV19 and J is TRBJ2-7; D possibly corresponds to TRBD1 (6 bases). The ends were cut back, 9 bases at V and 6 bases at J, with 12 bases in the middle. The CDR3 runs 11 residues. Germline V lookup: CDR1 LNHDA, CDR2 SQIVND (reference sequence).

The chain recombines TRBV2 with TRBJ2-7; 13 bases line up with TRBD2. Germline lookup yields CDR1 SNHLY and CDR2 FYNNEI. Trimming at V came to 6 bases and at J to 1 base, leaving 9 bases not matched to a gene. CDR3 length: 17 amino acids. CDR3 protein: CASRGRTSGGPSYEQYF. The CDR3 coding sequence is TGTGCCAGCAGGGGCCGGACTAGCGGGGGCCCTTCCTACGAGCAGTACTTC.

V usage is TRBV6-5 and J usage is TRBJ1-2; D is unresolved. The CDR3 is 15 amino acids. With 5 bases removed from V and 2 bases from J, the gap between germline ends came to 15 bases. Germline values: CDR1 MNHEY, CDR2 SVGAGI. The CDR3 coding sequence is TGTGCCAGCAGTCTACGTTCCTCCTACAACTATGGCTACACCTTC. Translation gives CASSLRSSYNYGYTF.

This clone was detected only once. The gene calls are TRBV6-1 and TRBJ2-7; tentatively, D is TRBD2 (5 bases). Germline CDR1 and CDR2: MNHNS and SASEGT. Trimming pared 1 base from V and 7 bases from J, leaving 20 bases between. This CDR3 has 16 amino acids. The CDR3 spells CASSEGSGSRAREQYF. The CDR3 DNA reads as TGTGCCAGCAGTGAAGGGAGTGGGAGTCGGGCTAGGGAGCAGTACTTC.